This entry concerns a single TCR beta chain. Its antigen is undetermined. PCR employed 60 Vbeta and 13 Jbeta primers. TCRdb's table, derived via immunoSEQ multiplex PCR, lists solely in-frame clones and lacks some. The table lists 60,000 or so clones, 65% to 80% of them singletons, with around 2.4% in the top ten. V was cut by 4 bases and J by 6 bases, with 13 bases left in between. The CDR3 runs to 13 residues. Germline V gives CDR1 MNHNS, CDR2 SASEGT. The entry originates in a study of cytomegalovirus exposure and HLA in healthy donors. Study as a whole: In a previous analysis, 110 million or so unique TCR beta sequences were found from approximately 180 million T cells. Study-wide results and caveats: Clonal expansion was found to be greater in HLA-associated TCR beta chains than in equally common others in a later analysis. The study designated 160 or so TCR beta chains cytomegalovirus-associated.

Though probably carrying unrecorded immune exposures, donors were nominally healthy at sampling. The TCR sequence derives from a female donor in good health and CMV-seronegative. The sequenced sample consisted of PBMCs. V usage is TRBV6-1 and J usage is TRBJ2-7; possible D gene TRBD1, 6 bases. CDR3 amino acids: CASSARGQLEQYF. In nucleotides, the CDR3 is TGTGCCAGCAGTGCGCGAGGACAGCTCGAGCAGTACTTC.